These T cell receptor beta chains were read from a single sample in a study of blood T cells in healthy people across ages. MiXCR, run by TCRdb on the 5' RACE reads, gives a single entry per CDR3 protein. The table includes hundreds of thousands of distinct CDR3 sequences, roughly 56% detected once. The specimen sequenced was blood. Receptors were obtained from a man in his forties in good health. Each CDR3 is given with its conserved first and last residue. Fields, in order: CDR3 length, V gene, clone size, D gene, J gene, CDR3 protein, CDR3 DNA. A D gene is named only where the DNA matches it firmly. Clone size is stated in some rows and not others, as once, few, many or a class when expanded.

15	TRBV7-9	few	.	TRBJ1-2	CASSPPGGRDYGYTF	TGTGCCAGCAGCCCCCCCGGGGGAAGGGACTATGGCTACACCTTC
15	TRBV6-2/TRBV6-3	few	TRBD1	TRBJ2-1	CASRGTGGVSESPFF	TGTGCCAGCAGGGGGACAGGGGGCGTTTCGGAATCGCCGTTCTTC
13	TRBV9	.	.	TRBJ2-5	CASSVAGRETQYF	TGTGCCAGCAGCGTAGCGGGGAGAGAGACCCAGTACTTC
14	TRBV7-2	few	TRBD1	TRBJ1-4	CASSPDRGNEKLFF	TGTGCCAGCAGCCCCGACAGGGGTAATGAAAAACTGTTTTTT
15	TRBV7-9	.	.	TRBJ2-5	CASSFPTWYQETQYF	TGTGCCAGCAGCTTTCCAACTTGGTACCAAGAGACCCAGTACTTC
15	TRBV12-3/TRBV12-4	.	TRBD2	TRBJ2-3	CASTSGGGFTDTQYF	TGTGCCAGCACCTCTGGGGGGGGGTTCACAGATACGCAGTATTTT
16	TRBV12-3/TRBV12-4	.	TRBD2	TRBJ2-3	CASSQPGRAGEDTQYF	TGTGCCAGCAGTCAACCGGGCAGAGCGGGGGAAGATACGCAGTATTTT
14	TRBV5-1	.	TRBD1	TRBJ2-7	CASSTGTGGNEQYF	TGCGCCAGCAGCACCGGGACAGGGGGCAACGAGCAGTACTTC
14	TRBV28	few	.	TRBJ2-3	CASSSVTRGDTQYF	TGTGCCAGCAGTTCAGTAACCAGGGGAGATACGCAGTATTTT
17	TRBV7-3	.	.	TRBJ1-2	CASSPQTGNYDKYGYTF	TGTGCCAGCAGCCCGCAAACAGGGAATTATGATAAATATGGCTACACCTTC
16	TRBV25-1	.	.	TRBJ2-5	CASSGSLGVGSETQYF	TGTGCCAGCAGCGGGTCCCTGGGGGTAGGGTCAGAGACCCAGTACTTT
15	TRBV5-1	.	.	TRBJ2-3	CASSSGASGTDTQYF	TGCGCCAGCAGCTCAGGAGCGTCCGGCACAGATACGCAGTATTTT
14	TRBV20-1	.	TRBD1	TRBJ2-7	CSASIKTGAYEQYF	TGCAGTGCTAGCATCAAGACAGGGGCGTACGAGCAGTACTTC
15	TRBV5-5	.	.	TRBJ2-3	CASSLRGTHTDTQYF	TGCGCCAGCAGTTTGAGAGGGACTCACACAGATACGCAGTATTTT
14	TRBV7-2	few	.	TRBJ2-5	CASSPLRSAETQYF	TGTGCCAGCAGCCCCCTGAGGAGTGCGGAGACCCAGTACTTC
14	TRBV7-2	.	TRBD1	TRBJ2-3	CASSLATGANTQYF	TGTGCCAGCAGCTTAGCAACAGGGGCAAATACGCAGTATTTT